One T cell receptor beta chain is described in this entry. The data stem from a study of cytotoxic CD8 clonotypes in ibrutinib-treated CLL. Overall study context: Samples showed on average approximately 250,000 productive templates and 90,000 or so productive rearrangements.

Profiling relied on immunoSEQ multiplex PCR, and the TCRdb table lists in-frame clones only, not all of them. The sample includes tens of thousands of clones, 69% of them seen just once. Around 1.9 micrograms of genomic DNA, which was extracted from cryopreserved PBMCs, served as the material used for the TCR beta libraries. Trimming left V 4 bases short and J 1 base short, with 19 bases between. Germline V gene sequence: CDR1 SQVTM, CDR2 ANQGSEA. This CDR3 has 16 amino acids. This specimen consisted of PBMCs, obtained after 24 months of ibrutinib treatment. The rearrangement uses TRBV29-1 and TRBJ2-5; D is undetermined. The receptor was derived from a human donor with chronic lymphocytic leukemia. The CDR3 region has the DNA TGCAGCGTTGCTCTGGTTCGAAGGCGGAGCCAAGAGACCCAGTACTTC. It is translated as CSVALVRRRSQETQYF.